The source of this T cell receptor (beta chain) is a study of human T cells and chemical hapten exposure. The library labeled individual cDNA molecules by adding unique molecular identifiers to them. How the authors handled the data: Sequenced samples showed a median of roughly 99,000 TCRs each, with counts running from about 20,000 to 690,000. TCRdb passed the reads through MiXCR, listing each CDR3 protein once. These V and J calls originate from TCRdb's pipeline instead of the authors' own analysis. This sample has about 120,000 distinct CDR3 sequences, with around 9% found just once. Sequencing started from total RNA isolated from unfractionated whole blood. This TCR was sampled from a human donor in good health. Some clones in this sample may be carry-over from other donors' samples. The sequencing input was whole blood.

The CDR3 region is CASGGLVADTQYF. CDR3 nucleotides: TGTGCCAGCGGGGGTTTGGTGGCAGATACGCAGTATTTT. The J gene is TRBJ2-3, the V gene TRBV25-1, with D possibly being TRBD1 or TRBD2 (5 bases each). The CDR3 has 13 amino acids. Trimming left V 8 bases short and J 4 bases short, with 13 bases between. CDR1 is MGHDK, CDR2 SYGVNS, per germline.